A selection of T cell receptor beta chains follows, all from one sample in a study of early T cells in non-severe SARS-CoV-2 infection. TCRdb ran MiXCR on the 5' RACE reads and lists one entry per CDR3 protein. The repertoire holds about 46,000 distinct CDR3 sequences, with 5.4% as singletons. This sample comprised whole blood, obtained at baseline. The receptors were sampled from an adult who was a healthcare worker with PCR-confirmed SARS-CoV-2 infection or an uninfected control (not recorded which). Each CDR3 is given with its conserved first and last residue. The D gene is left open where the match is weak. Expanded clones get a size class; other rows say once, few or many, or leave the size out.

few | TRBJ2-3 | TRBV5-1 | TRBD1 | TGCGCCAGCAGCTTACCCCCGGGACAGGTAGCCACAGATACGCAGTATTTT | CASSLPPGQVATDTQYF
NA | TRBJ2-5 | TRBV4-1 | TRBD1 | TGCGCCAGCAGCCTGCAGGGGGCAGAGACCCAGTACTTC | CASSLQGAETQYF
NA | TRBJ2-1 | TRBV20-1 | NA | TGCAGTGCCACAGCGTCCTACAATGAGCAGTTCTTC | CSATASYNEQFF
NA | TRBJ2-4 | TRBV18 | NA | TGTGCCAGCTCACCGCGGAGTGGGGTCGTAGCCAAAAACATTCAGTACTTC | CASSPRSGVVAKNIQYF
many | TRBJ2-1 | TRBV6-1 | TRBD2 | TGTGCCAGCAGGGTTACTAGCGGATCACCTTACAATGAGCAGTTCTTC | CASRVTSGSPYNEQFF
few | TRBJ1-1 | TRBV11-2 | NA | TGTGCCAGCAGCTTAGAATTTGGGGCCCGGAACACTGAAGCTTTCTTT | CASSLEFGARNTEAFF
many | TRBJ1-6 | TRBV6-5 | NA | TGTGCCAGCAGTTACACGGGACTCCTGAGCTCCTATAATTCACCCCTCCACTTT | CASSYTGLLSSYNSPLHF
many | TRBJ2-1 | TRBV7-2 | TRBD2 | TGTGCCAGCAGCCAGCCGGGACTAGCCTCCTACAATGAGCAGTTCTTC | CASSQPGLASYNEQFF
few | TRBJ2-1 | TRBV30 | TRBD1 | TGTGCCTGGAACCAGGGGGTCGTGGAGCAGTTCTTC | CAWNQGVVEQFF
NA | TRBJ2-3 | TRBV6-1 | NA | TGTGCCAGCAGTGAAGCCCCATCCGGCCGGGGAGATACGCAGTATTTT | CASSEAPSGRGDTQYF
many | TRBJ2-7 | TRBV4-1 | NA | TGCGCCAGCAGCCAAGGGCAGGGGCCTACCTACGAGCAGTACTTC | CASSQGQGPTYEQYF
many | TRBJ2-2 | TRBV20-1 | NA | TGCAGTGCTAGGTCCGGGTGGGAAACCGGGGAGCTGTTTTTT | CSARSGWETGELFF
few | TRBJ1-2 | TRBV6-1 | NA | TGTGCCAGCAGTGAAGCGCTTCAGGGAATCGGCTATGGCTACACCTTC | CASSEALQGIGYGYTF
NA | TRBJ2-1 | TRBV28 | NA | TGTGCCAGCAGCCTGGGGGCGGGTATAGGTGACAATGAGCAGTTCTTC | CASSLGAGIGDNEQFF
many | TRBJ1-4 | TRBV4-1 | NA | TGCGCCAGCAGCCAAGGACAGACGATCCGCTTTTTT | CASSQGQTIRFF
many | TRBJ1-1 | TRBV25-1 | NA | TGTGCCAGCAGTGAATCGGGGGTCGACACTGAAGCTTTCTTT | CASSESGVDTEAFF
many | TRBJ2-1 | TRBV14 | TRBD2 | TGTGCCAGCAGCCTTCACTCACCCGGGACTAGCGGGAGACGTGAGCAGTTCTTC | CASSLHSPGTSGRREQFF
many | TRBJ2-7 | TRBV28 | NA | TGTGCCAGCAGTTTAGACGGTACTTCGCTCGAGCAGTACTTC | CASSLDGTSLEQYF
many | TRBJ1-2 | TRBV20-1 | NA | TGCAGTGCTAGTCCAAGCCTTAGCTATGGCTACACCTTC | CSASPSLSYGYTF
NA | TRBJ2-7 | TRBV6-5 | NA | TGTGCCAGCAGTTACAGACGGTTTGGGGGGACCTACGAGCAGTACTTC | CASSYRRFGGTYEQYF
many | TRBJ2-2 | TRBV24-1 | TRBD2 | TGTGCCACCAGTGATCCGGGACTAGCGGGAATCACCGGGGAGCTGTTTTTT | CATSDPGLAGITGELFF
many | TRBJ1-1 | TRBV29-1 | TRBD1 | TGCAGCGTCGAGGACAGGTTGGCTGAAGCTTTCTTT | CSVEDRLAEAFF
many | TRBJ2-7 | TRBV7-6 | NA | TGTGCCAGCAGCTCCAGGGTAAGCTCCTACGAGCAGTACTTC | CASSSRVSSYEQYF
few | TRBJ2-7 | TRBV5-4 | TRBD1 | TGTGCCAGCAGCTTGCAGGGGGCCTACGAGCAGTACTTC | CASSLQGAYEQYF
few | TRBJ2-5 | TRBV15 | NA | TGTGCCACCAGCAGAGCTAAAGAGACCCAGTACTTC | CATSRAKETQYF
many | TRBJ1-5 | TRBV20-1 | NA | TGCAGTGCTAGAGTTTCGGTGGCGGGTTATCAGCCCCAGCATTTT | CSARVSVAGYQPQHF
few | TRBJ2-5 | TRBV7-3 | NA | TGTGCCAGCAGCTTAAACAGCCAAGAGACCCAGTACTTC | CASSLNSQETQYF
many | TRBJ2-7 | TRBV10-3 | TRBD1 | TGTGCCATCAGCATAAGGGGGCCCTCCTACGAGCAGTACTTC | CAISIRGPSYEQYF
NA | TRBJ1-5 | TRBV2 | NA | TGTGCCAGCGGCAGGTTGCAGGGCAATCAGCCCCAGCATTTT | CASGRLQGNQPQHF
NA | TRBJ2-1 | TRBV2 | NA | TGTGCCACGTATGACAGATCCCGCACAAATGAGCAGTTCTTC | CATYDRSRTNEQFF
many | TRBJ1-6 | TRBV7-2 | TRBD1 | TGTGCCAGCAGCTTATCCGGGACAGGGTTGTCACCCCTCCACTTT | CASSLSGTGLSPLHF
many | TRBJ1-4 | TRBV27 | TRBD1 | TGTGCCAGCAGTTTACCCCGGGACAGGGGGCGAAATCGTGAAAAACTGTTTTTT | CASSLPRDRGRNREKLFF
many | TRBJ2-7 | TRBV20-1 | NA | TGCAGTGCTATAATAGGGGGTTCCTACGAGCAGTACTTC | CSAIIGGSYEQYF
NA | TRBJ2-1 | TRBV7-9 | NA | TGTGCCAGCAGCCTGGGACCGGCGGAAAATGAGCAGTTCTTC | CASSLGPAENEQFF
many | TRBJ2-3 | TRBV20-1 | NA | TGCAGTCCCATGACGGTTGGGTCGGATACGCAGTATTTT | CSPMTVGSDTQYF
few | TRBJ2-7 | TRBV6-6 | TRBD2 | TGTGCCAGTCGAGCCTTCCGACTAGCGGGAGATAAGTACGAGCAGTACTTC | CASRAFRLAGDKYEQYF
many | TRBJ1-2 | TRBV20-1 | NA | TGCAGTGCTCAACAGGGTTTGGATGGCTACACCTTC | CSAQQGLDGYTF
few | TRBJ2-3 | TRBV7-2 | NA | TGTGCCAGCAGCAATCAGGAGTTCACTCGCGAAGATACGCAGTATTTT | CASSNQEFTREDTQYF
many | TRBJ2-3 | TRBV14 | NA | TGTGCCAGCAGTCAAAAGCCATATGACCCAGATACGCAGTATTTT | CASSQKPYDPDTQYF
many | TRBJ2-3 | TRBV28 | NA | TGTGCCAGCATCACGGGACATAAAAACACAGATACGCAGTATTTT | CASITGHKNTDTQYF
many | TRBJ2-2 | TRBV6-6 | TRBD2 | TGTGCCAGCAGTCCAGATGGACTAGCGGGAGTCGGTCCCGGGGAGCTGTTTTTT | CASSPDGLAGVGPGELFF
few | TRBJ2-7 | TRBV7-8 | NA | TGTGCCAGCAGCTTAGATCCGGCACGGGCCTACGAGCAGTACTTC | CASSLDPARAYEQYF
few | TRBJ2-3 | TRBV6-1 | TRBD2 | TGTGCCAGCAGTGAATATCGGACTAGCGGAACTAGCACAGATACGCAGTATTTT | CASSEYRTSGTSTDTQYF
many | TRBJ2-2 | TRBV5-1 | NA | TGCGCCAGCAGCTTGTCAGACTCCTATCCCGGGGAGCTGTTTTTT | CASSLSDSYPGELFF
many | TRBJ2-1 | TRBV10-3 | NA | TGTGCCATCAGCTCCGGGGAAAGCTCCTACAATGAGCAGTTCTTC | CAISSGESSYNEQFF
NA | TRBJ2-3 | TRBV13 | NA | TGTGCCAGCAGCTCAGTCAATAGGGACAACACAGATACGCAGTATTTT | CASSSVNRDNTDTQYF
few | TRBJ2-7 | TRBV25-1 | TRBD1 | TGTGCCAGCAGTGAATTGGGACAGGACGAGCAGTACTTC | CASSELGQDEQYF
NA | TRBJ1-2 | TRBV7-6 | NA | TGTGCCAGCAGCTTAGATGGGGGCGACTATGGCTACACCTTC | CASSLDGGDYGYTF
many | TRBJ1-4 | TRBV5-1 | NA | TGCGCCAGCAGCTTGTTCGGGCAATTAGCGGTCGATGAAAAACTGTTTTTT | CASSLFGQLAVDEKLFF
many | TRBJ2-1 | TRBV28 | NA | TGTGCCAGCAGAGCGGACCTCTCCTACAATGAGCAGTTCTTC | CASRADLSYNEQFF
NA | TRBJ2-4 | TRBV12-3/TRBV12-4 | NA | TGTGCCAGCAGTTCCAGGAGAAACATTCAGTACTTC | CASSSRRNIQYF
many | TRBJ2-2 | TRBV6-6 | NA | TGTGCCAGCAGTTACGGGCAGGGCTCAGGGTCCGGGGAGCTGTTTTTT | CASSYGQGSGSGELFF